This T cell receptor (beta chain) was found in a study of cytotoxic CD8 clonotypes in ibrutinib-treated CLL. Clones were read by immunoSEQ multiplex PCR, and TCRdb kept only the in-frame ones, dropping some. Among 30,000 to 40,000 clones listed, almost 70% were seen once. Trimming took 5 bases from V and 9 from J, leaving 17 bases between them. The CDR3 is 14 residues long. Germline CDR1 and CDR2: MRHNA and SNTAGT. This clone was detected only a few times. The clonotype comes from a human donor with chronic lymphocytic leukemia. This sample comprised PBMCs, obtained before ibrutinib treatment. This chain uses TRBV6-4 with TRBJ1-5; D might be TRBD1 (5 bases). For the CDR3, the DNA is TGTGCCAGCAGTAGATTGGGACCGGTACCGCCCCAGCATTTT. Translated, it gives CASSRLGPVPPQHF.